The following is a T cell receptor (beta chain) sequence with its context. No antigen is known for it. In TCRdb, the multiplex PCR reads were re-called with MiXCR into one record per CDR3 protein. Seen here are 13,000 or so distinct CDR3 sequences, about 46% observed once, and the top ten hold roughly 40%. Germline V gene lookup returns CDR1 SGDLS and CDR2 YYNGEE. There are 17 residues in the CDR3. After removal of 0 bases from V and 4 bases from J, the junction contained 2 bases not matched to a gene. This record comes from a study of breast tumors, draining lymph nodes, adjacent tissues. General study points: Tumor repertoires ranked between lymph nodes and nontumor tissue in diversity, with V and J gene preferences. That most tumor T cells come from lymph nodes remained unproven. The data were judged consistent with most tumor T cells coming from lymph node and expanding in tumor. Luminal-like breast cancer showed significantly higher tumor–nontumor repertoire similarity than basal-like.

This TCR derives from a female donor with breast cancer. Some clones in this sample may be carry-over from other donors' samples. Material for sequencing was tumor-adjacent breast tissue. The chain carries TRBV9 and TRBJ2-3; 16 bases fit TRBD2. The CDR3 nucleotides read TGTGCCAGCAGCGTAGGGGGACTAGCGGGAGGGCCAGATACGCAGTATTTT. Encoded protein: CASSVGGLAGGPDTQYF.